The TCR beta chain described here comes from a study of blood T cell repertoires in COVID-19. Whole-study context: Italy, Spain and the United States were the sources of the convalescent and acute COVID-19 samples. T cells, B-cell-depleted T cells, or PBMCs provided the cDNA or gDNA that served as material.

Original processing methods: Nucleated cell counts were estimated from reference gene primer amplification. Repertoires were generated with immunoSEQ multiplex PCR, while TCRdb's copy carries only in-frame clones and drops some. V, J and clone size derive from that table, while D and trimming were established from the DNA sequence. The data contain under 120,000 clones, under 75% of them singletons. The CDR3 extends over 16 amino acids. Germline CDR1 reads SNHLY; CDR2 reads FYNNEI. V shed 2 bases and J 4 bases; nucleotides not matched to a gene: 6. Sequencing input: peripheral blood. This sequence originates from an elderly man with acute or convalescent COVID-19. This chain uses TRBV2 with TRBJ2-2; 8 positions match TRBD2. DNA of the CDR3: TGTGCCAGCAGTGAATGGCTAGCGGGCTCCACCGGGGAGCTGTTTTTT. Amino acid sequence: CASSEWLAGSTGELFF.